This TCR beta chain stems from a study of cytomegalovirus exposure and HLA in healthy donors. Study in general: The platform used for the 110 or so validation repertoires matched that of the 666 first-cohort repertoires, a later analysis reported.

This clone appeared once. Antigen specificity is unknown. Study observations and caveats: It was found in a later analysis that first-cohort TCR clusters tended to co-occur in the 130 or so validation repertoires. The study put 150 or so TCR beta chains on its list as cytomegalovirus-associated. As was reported, the classifier diagnosed cytomegalovirus status with high specificity and sensitivity.

Produced via immunoSEQ multiplex PCR; TCRdb's table is partial and in-frame only. The repertoire holds 100,000 to 130,000 clones, with roughly 95% as singletons. The clonotype comes from a woman between 18 and 30 years old in good health and CMV-seronegative. Sequenced: PBMCs.

The CDR3 reads CASTGRAGANNEQFF. The DNA for the CDR3 is TGTGCCAGCACGGGGAGAGCGGGCGCCAACAATGAGCAGTTCTTC. The chain joins TRBV6-1 to TRBJ2-1, with a possible D match to TRBD2 (6 bases). Per germline, CDR1 MNHNS and CDR2 SASEGT. The V and J ends lost 7 bases and 5 bases respectively, with 18 bases between them. The CDR3 extends over 15 amino acids.